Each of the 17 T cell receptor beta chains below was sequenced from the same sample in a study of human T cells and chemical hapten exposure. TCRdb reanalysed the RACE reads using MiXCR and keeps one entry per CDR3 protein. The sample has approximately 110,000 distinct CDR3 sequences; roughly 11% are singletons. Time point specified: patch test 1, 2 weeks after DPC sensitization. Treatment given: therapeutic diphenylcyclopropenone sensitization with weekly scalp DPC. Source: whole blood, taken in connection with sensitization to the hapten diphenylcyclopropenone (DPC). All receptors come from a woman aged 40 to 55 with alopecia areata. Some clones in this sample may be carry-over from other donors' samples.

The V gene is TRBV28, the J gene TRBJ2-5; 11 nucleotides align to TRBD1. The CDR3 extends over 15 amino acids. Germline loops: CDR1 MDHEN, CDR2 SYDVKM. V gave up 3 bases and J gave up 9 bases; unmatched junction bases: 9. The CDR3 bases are TGTGCCAGCAGTTTGGTGGACAGGGGGCGAGGTCCCCAGTACTTC. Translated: CASSLVDRGRGPQYF.

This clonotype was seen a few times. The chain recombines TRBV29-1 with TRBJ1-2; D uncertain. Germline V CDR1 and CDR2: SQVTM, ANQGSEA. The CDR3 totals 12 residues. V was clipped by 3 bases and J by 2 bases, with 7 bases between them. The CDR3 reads CSVETVNYGYTF. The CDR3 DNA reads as TGCAGCGTTGAGACGGTAAACTATGGCTACACCTTC.

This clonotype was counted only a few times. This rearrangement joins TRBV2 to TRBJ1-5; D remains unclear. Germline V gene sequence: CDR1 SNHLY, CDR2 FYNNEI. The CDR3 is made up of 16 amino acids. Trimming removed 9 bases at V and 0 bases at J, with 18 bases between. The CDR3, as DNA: TGTGCCAGTGGAGGACCGCGGACGGCTAGCAATCAGCCCCAGCATTTT. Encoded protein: CASGGPRTASNQPQHF. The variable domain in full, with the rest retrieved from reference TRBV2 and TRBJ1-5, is EPEVTQTPSHQVTQMGQEVILRCVPISNHLYFYWYRQILGQKVEFLVSFYNNEISEKSEIFDDQFSVERPDGSNFTLKIRSTKLEDSAMYFCASGGPRTASNQPQHFGDGTRLSIL.

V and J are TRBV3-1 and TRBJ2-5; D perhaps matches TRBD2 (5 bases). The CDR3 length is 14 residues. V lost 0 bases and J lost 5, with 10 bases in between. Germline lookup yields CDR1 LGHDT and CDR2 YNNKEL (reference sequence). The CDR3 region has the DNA TGTGCCAGCAGCCAAGACGGGGTCGGGGAGACCCAGTACTTC. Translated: CASSQDGVGETQYF.

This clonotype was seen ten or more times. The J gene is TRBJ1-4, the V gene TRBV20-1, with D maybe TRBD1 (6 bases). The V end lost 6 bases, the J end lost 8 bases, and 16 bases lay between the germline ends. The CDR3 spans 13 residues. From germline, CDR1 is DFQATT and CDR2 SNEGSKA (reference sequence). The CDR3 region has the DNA TGCAGTGCCCCGAGAGGGGGTAGGGAAAAACTGTTTTTT. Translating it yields CSAPRGGREKLFF.

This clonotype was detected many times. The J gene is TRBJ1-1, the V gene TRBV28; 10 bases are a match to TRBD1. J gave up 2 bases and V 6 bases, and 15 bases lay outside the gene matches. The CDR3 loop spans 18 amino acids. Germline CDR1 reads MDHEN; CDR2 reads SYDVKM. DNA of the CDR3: TGTGCCAGCAGCGTGACCGGGACAGGGGTAACAATCAACACTGAAGCTTTCTTT. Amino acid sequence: CASSVTGTGVTINTEAFF.

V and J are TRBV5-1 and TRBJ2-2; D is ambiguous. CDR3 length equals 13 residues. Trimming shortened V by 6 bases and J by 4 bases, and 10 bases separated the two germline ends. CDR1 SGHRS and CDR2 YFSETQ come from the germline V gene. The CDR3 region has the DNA TGCGCCAGCACTTTACAGCCCACCGGGGAGCTGTTTTTT. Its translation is CASTLQPTGELFF.

The chain's CDR3 is CASSLKGSGEKLFF. In DNA form, the CDR3 reads TGCGCCAGCAGCTTGAAAGGGTCCGGTGAAAAACTGTTTTTT. The V call is TRBV5-1, the J call TRBJ1-4; D is uncertain. The CDR3 consists of 14 residues. The V gene's germline CDR1 is SGHRS and CDR2 YFSETQ. Trimming cost V 1 base and J 7 bases, with 11 bases left between them.

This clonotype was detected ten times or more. The CDR3 spells CASSLALVYEQFF. Here the CDR3 DNA reads TGTGCCAGCAGCTTAGCCCTAGTCTATGAGCAGTTCTTC. The rearrangement joins TRBV11-2 to TRBJ2-1; D remains ambiguous. V lost 1 base and J lost 8, with 9 bases in between. The germline V gene has CDR1 SGHAT and CDR2 FQNNGV. The CDR3 is 13 amino acids.

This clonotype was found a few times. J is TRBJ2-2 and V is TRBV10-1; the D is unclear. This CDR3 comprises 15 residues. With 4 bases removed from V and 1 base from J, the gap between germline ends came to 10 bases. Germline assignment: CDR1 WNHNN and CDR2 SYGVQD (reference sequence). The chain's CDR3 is CASSAGPMNTGELFF. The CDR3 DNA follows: TGCGCCAGCAGTGCGGGCCCGATGAACACCGGGGAGCTGTTTTTT.

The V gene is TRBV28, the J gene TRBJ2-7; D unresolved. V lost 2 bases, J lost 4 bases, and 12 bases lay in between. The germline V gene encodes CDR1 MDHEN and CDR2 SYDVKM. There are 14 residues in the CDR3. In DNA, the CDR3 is TGTGCCAGCAGTTTAGTCCGGCGCGGATACGAGCAGTACTTC. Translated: CASSLVRRGYEQYF.

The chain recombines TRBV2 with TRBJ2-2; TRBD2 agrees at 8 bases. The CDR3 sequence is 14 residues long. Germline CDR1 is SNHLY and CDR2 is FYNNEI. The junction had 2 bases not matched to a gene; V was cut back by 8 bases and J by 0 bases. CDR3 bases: TGTGCCAGCCGGGGGGGCTCGAACACCGGGGAGCTGTTTTTT. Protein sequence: CASRGGSNTGELFF.

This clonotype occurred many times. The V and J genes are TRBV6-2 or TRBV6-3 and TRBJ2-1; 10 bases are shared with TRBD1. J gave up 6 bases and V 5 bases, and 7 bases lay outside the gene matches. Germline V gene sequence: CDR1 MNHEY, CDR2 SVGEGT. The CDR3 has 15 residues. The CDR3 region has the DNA TGTGCCAGCAGTGCCGGGACAGGGGATTCCAATGAGCAGTTCTTC. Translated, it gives CASSAGTGDSNEQFF.

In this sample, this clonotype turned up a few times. The CDR3 spells CASSPQGGVTEAFF. As DNA, the CDR3 is TGTGCCAGTAGCCCCCAAGGGGGCGTCACTGAAGCTTTCTTT. The rearrangement links TRBV19 to TRBJ1-1; 7 nucleotides align to TRBD1. From germline, CDR1 is LNHDA and CDR2 SQIVND (reference sequence). V lost 6 bases and J lost 4; bases outside the gene matches: 8. This CDR3 comprises 14 residues.

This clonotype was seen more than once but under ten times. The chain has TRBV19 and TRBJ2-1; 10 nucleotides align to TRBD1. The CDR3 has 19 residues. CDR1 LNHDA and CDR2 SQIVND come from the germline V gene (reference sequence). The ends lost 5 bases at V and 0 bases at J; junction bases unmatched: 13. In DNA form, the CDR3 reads TGTGCCAGTAGTCCCACCGACAGGGGGCCCATAAGCTCCTACAATGAGCAGTTCTTC. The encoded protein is CASSPTDRGPISSYNEQFF.

The CDR3 coding sequence is TGTGCCAGCAGTTTGGGGGACAGGGCGGAGACCCAGTACTTC. This codes for CASSLGDRAETQYF. The rearrangement joins TRBV27 to TRBJ2-5; 9 positions match TRBD1. CDR3 length equals 14 residues. V gave up 3 bases and J gave up 5 bases; unmatched junction bases: 4. Germline CDR1 MNHEY, CDR2 SMNVEV (reference sequence).

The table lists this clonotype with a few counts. CDR3: CASKREQLNTEAFF. The CDR3 nucleotides read TGCGCCAGCAAACGGGAGCAGTTGAACACTGAAGCTTTCTTT. The rearrangement uses TRBV5-1 and TRBJ1-1; D call uncertain. The CDR3 consists of 14 residues. The germline V gene has CDR1 SGHRS and CDR2 YFSETQ. V gave up 6 bases and J gave up 0 bases, with 12 bases separating them.